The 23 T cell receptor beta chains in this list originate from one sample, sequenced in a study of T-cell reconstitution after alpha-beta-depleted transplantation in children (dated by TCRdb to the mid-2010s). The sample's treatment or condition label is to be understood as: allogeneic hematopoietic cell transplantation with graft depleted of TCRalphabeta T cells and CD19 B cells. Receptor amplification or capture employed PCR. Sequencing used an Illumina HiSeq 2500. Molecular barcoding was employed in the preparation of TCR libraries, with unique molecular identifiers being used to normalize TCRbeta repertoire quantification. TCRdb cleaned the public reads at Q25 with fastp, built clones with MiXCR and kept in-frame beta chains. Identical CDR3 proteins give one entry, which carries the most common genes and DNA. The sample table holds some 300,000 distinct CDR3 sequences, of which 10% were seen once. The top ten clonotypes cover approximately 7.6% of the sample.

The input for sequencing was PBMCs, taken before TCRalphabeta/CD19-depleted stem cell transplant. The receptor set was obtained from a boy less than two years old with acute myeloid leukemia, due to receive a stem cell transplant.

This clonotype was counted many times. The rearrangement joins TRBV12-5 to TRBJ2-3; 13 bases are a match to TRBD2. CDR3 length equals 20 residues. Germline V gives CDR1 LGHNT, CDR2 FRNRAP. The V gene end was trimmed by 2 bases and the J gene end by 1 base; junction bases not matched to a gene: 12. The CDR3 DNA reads TGTGCTAGTGGTTTGTTCTGGACTAGCGGGAGAAAAGAAGGCACAGATACGCAGTATTTT. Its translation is CASGLFWTSGRKEGTDTQYF. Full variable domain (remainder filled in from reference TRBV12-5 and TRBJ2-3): DARVTQTPRHKVTEMGQEVTMRCQPILGHNTVFWYRQTMMQGLELLAYFRNRAPLDDSGMPKDRFSAEMPDATLATLKIQPSEPRDSAVYFCASGLFWTSGRKEGTDTQYFGPGTRLTVL.

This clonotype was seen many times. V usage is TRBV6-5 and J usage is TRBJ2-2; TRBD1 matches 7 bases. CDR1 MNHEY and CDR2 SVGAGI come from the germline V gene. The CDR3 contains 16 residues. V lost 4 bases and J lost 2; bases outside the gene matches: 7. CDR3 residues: CASSFRQGDNTGELFF. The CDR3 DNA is TGTGCCAGCAGTTTTCGACAGGGTGACAACACCGGGGAGCTGTTTTTT.

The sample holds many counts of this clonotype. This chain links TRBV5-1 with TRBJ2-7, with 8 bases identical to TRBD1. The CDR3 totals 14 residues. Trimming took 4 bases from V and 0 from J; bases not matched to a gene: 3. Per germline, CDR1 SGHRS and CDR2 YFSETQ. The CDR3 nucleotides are TGCGCCAGCAGCCAGACAGGGGCCTCCTACGAGCAGTACTTC. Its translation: CASSQTGASYEQYF.

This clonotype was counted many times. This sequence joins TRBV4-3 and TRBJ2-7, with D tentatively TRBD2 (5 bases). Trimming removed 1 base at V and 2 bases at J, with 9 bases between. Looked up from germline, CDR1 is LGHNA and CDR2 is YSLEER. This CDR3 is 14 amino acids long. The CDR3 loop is CASSQVDGAYEQYF. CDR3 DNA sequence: TGCGCCAGCAGCCAAGTGGACGGGGCCTACGAGCAGTACTTC.

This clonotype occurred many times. CDR3 sequence (DNA): TGTGCCAGCAGCCCAACCGGGACAGGGATCCCCGATACGCAGTATTTT. This gives the protein CASSPTGTGIPDTQYF. V usage is TRBV9 and J usage is TRBJ2-3, with 9 bases matching TRBD1. The CDR3 is made up of 16 amino acids. The V gene's germline CDR1 is SGDLS and CDR2 YYNGEE. The ends lost 4 bases at V and 6 bases at J; junction bases unmatched: 12.

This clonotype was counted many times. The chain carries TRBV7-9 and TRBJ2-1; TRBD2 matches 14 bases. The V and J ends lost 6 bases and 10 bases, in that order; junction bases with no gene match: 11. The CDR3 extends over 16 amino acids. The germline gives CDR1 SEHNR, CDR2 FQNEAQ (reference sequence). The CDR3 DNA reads TGTGCCAGCAGTCATCCGGGACTAGCGGGAGTAGGGGAGCAGTTCTTC. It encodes CASSHPGLAGVGEQFF.

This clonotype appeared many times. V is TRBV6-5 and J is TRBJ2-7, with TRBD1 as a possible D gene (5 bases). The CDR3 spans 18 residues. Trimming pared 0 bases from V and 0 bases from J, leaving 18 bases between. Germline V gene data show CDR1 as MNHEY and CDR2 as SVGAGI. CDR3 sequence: CASSYSSSRTFLSYEQYF. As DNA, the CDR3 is TGTGCCAGCAGTTACTCGTCATCGAGGACATTCCTCTCCTACGAGCAGTACTTC.

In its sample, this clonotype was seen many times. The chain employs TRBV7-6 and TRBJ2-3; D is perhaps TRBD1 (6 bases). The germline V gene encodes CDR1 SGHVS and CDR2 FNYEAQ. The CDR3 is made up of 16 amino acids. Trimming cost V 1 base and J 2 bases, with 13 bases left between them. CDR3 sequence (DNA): TGTGCCAGCAGCTTAGGAATGAGGGGGTACACAGATACGCAGTATTTT. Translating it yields CASSLGMRGYTDTQYF. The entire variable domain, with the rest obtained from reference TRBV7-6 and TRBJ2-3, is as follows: GAGVSQSPRYKVTKRGQDVALRCDPISGHVSLYWYRQALGQGPEFLTYFNYEAQQDKSGLPNDRFSAERPEGSISTLTIQRTEQRDSAMYRCASSLGMRGYTDTQYFGPGTRLTVL.

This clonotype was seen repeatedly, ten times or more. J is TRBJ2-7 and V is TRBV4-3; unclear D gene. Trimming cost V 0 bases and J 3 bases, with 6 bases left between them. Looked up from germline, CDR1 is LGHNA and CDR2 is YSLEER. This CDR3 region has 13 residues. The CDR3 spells CASSQEYNYEQYF. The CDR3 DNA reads TGCGCCAGCAGCCAAGAGTACAACTACGAGCAGTACTTC.

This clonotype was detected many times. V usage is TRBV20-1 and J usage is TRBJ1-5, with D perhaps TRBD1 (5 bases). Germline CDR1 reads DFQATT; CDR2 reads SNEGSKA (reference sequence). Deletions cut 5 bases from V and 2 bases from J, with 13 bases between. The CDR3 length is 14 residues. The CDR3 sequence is CSARDRRGNQPQHF. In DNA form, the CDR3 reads TGCAGTGCTCGGGACCGCCGGGGCAATCAGCCCCAGCATTTT.

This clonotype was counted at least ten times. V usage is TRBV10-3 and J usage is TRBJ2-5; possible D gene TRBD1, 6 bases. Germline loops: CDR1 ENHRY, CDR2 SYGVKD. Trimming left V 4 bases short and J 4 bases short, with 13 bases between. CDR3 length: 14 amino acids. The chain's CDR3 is CAISGTDQGETQYF. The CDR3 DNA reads TGTGCCATCAGTGGGACAGACCAAGGAGAGACCCAGTACTTC.

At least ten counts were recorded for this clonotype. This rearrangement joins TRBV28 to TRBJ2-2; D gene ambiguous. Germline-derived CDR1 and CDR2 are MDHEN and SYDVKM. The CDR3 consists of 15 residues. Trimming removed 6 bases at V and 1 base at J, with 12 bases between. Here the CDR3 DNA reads TGTGCCAGCAGCATTCGGGCGGAGAACACCGGGGAGCTGTTTTTT. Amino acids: CASSIRAENTGELFF.

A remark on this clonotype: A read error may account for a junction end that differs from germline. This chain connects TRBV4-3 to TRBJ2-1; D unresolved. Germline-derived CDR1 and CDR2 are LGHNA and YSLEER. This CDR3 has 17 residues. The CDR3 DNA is TGCGCCAGCAGCCGTAAAACTCCGCCGGGTATATACAATGAGCATTTCTTC. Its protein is CASSRKTPPGIYNEHFF.

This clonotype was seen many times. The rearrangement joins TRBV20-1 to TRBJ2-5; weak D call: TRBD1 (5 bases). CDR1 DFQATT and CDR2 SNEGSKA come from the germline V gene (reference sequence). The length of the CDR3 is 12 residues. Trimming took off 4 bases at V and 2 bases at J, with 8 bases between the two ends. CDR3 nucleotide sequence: TGCAGTGCTACAGGGTTACAAGAGACCCAGTACTTC. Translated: CSATGLQETQYF.

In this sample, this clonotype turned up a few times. In DNA form, the CDR3 reads TGTGCCAGCTCCCCTTTCGAGGGTCTGAACACCGGGGAGCTGTTTTTT. This codes for CASSPFEGLNTGELFF. V usage is TRBV18 and J usage is TRBJ2-2, with D maybe TRBD2 (5 bases). The germline V gene encodes CDR1 KGHSH and CDR2 LQKENI. Trimming left V 6 bases short and J 1 base short, with 15 bases between. The CDR3 has 16 residues.

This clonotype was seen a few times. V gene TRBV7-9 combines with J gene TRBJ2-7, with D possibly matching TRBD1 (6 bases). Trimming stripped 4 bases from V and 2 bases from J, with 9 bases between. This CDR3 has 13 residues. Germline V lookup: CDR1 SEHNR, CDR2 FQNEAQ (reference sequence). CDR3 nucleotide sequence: TGTGCCAGCAGCTACAGGGACCCCTACGAGCAGTACTTC. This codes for CASSYRDPYEQYF.

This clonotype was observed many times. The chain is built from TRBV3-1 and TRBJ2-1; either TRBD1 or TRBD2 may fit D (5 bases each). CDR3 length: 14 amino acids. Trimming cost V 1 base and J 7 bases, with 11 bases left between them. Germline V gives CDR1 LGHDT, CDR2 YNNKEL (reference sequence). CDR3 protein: CASSQVSWGNEQFF. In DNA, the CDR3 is TGTGCCAGCAGCCAAGTTTCTTGGGGGAATGAGCAGTTCTTC.

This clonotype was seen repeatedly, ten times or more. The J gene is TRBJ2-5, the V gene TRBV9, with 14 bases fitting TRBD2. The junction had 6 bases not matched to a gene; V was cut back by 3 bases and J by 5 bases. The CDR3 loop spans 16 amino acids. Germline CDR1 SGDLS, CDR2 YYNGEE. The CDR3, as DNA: TGTGCCAGCAGCGCCCCGGGACTAGCGGGAGTGGAGACCCAGTACTTC. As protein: CASSAPGLAGVETQYF.

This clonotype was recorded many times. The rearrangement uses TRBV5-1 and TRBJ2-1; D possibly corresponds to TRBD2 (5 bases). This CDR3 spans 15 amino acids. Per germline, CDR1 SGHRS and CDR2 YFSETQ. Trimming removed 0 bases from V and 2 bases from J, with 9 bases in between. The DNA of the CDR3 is TGCGCCAGCAGCTTGGTGCCTAGCACCTACAATGAGCAGTTCTTC. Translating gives CASSLVPSTYNEQFF.

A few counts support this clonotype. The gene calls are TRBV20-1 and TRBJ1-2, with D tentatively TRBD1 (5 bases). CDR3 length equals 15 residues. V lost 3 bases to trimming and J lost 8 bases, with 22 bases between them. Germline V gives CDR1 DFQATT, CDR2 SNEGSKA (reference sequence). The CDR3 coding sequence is TGCAGTGCTAGCCTCCAGGGACTGCCGAGGGGAGGCTACACCTTC. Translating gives CSASLQGLPRGGYTF.

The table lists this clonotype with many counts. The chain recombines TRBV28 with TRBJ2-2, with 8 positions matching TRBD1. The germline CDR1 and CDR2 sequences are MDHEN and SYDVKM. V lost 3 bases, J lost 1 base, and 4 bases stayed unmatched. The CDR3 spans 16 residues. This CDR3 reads CASSFNGQGNTGELFF. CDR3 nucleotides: TGTGCCAGCAGTTTCAACGGACAGGGGAACACCGGGGAGCTGTTTTTT.

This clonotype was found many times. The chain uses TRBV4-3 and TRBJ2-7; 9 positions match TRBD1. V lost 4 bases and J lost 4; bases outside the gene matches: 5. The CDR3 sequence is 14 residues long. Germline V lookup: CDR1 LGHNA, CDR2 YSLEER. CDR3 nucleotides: TGCGCCAGCAGCCCGGGGACAGGGAATTACGAGCAGTACTTC. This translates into CASSPGTGNYEQYF.

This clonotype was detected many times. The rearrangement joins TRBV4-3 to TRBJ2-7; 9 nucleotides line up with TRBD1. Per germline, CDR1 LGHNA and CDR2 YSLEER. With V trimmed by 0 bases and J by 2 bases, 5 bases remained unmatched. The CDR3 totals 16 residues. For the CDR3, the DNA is TGCGCCAGCAGCCAAGATCTTGGGACAGGGACCTACGAGCAGTACTTC. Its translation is CASSQDLGTGTYEQYF.